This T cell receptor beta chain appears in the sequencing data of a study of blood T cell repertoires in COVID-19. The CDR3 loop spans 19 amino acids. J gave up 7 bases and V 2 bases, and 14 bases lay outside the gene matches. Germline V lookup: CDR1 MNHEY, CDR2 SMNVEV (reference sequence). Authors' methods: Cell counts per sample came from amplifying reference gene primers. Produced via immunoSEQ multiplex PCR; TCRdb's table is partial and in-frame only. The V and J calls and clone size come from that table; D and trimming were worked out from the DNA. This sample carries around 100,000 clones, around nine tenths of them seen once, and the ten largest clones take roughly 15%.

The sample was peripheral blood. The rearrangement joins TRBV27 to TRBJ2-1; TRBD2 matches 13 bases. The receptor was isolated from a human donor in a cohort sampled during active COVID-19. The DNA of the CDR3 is TGTGCCAGCAGTTTAATCGGACTAGCGGGAGTCTCTTTAGAGAATGAGCAGTTCTTC. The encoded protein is CASSLIGLAGVSLENEQFF.